This T cell receptor (beta chain) was identified in a study of cytomegalovirus exposure and HLA in healthy donors. Overall study results and limits: In an earlier analysis, productive rearrangement rates for most beta V segments clustered near 87% or 30%. Per published accounts, TCR beta sequences correctly predicted the HLA-A and HLA-B alleles of most subjects.

In the case of this clone: Its cognate antigen is unknown.

Trimming at V came to 3 bases and at J to 8 bases, leaving 9 bases not matched to a gene. The CDR3 runs 17 residues. Germline V gives CDR1 LNHNV, CDR2 YYDKDF (reference sequence). Both 60 Vbeta primers and 13 Jbeta primers went into the PCR. Using immunoSEQ multiplex PCR, the repertoire was profiled, and TCRdb retains in-frame clones only, with some absent. Among 150,000 to 200,000 clones listed, approximately 67% were seen once. Though probably carrying unrecorded immune exposures, donors were nominally healthy at sampling. The V and J genes are TRBV15 and TRBJ2-1, with TRBD2 identical over 14 bases. The sequenced sample was PBMCs. This receptor was taken from a woman aged 18-29 years in good health and CMV-seropositive. The CDR3 loop reads CATSRGTGTSGGHEQFF. The CDR3 DNA sequence: TGTGCCACCAGCAGGGGGACCGGGACTAGCGGGGGCCATGAGCAGTTCTTC.